These T cell receptor beta chains were read from a single sample in a study of tumor-infiltrating lymphocytes in primary liver carcinoma. Each CDR3 protein gets one entry after TCRdb re-called the multiplex PCR reads with MiXCR. The sample has fewer than 350,000 distinct CDR3 sequences, around three fifths seen once; the top ten hold under 8%. The specimen was peripheral blood. These receptors all stem from a man aged 35 to 55 with primary liver carcinoma and hepatitis B virus infection. The CDR3 runs from the conserved cysteine through the conserved F or W. Fields, in order: clone size, D gene, CDR3 length, J gene, V gene, CDR3 DNA, CDR3 protein. D genes are given only for firm matches. Some rows have no size entry. The others give once, few or many, or a class for an expanded clone.

NA	TRBD1	12	TRBJ2-7	TRBV4-2	TGTACCAGCAGCTACCAGGGGGACGAGCATTACTTC	CTSSYQGDEHYF
NA	TRBD2	15	TRBJ2-3	TRBV18	TGTGCCAGCTCACCACTAGCGGGACGAGCAGATACGCAGTATTTT	CASSPLAGRADTQYF
few	TRBD1	15	TRBJ2-4	TRBV5-1	TGCGCCAGCAGAGTGGACAGGATGGCCAAAAACATTCAGTACTTC	CASRVDRMAKNIQYF
NA	NA	13	TRBJ1-5	TRBV12-3/TRBV12-4	TGTGCCAGCAGTTTGAACGGTAATCAGCCCCAGCATTTT	CASSLNGNQPQHF
many	NA	15	TRBJ1-1	TRBV4-2	TGTGCCAGCAGCCAAGAGGGATCAGGCAGCACTGAAGCTTTCTTT	CASSQEGSGSTEAFF
NA	NA	16	TRBJ2-3	TRBV5-1	TGCGCCAGCAGGGGGAGGGGGCCAAAAAGCACAGATACGCAGTATTTT	CASRGRGPKSTDTQYF
many	NA	13	TRBJ2-7	TRBV7-9	TGTGCCAGCACTTCAGGGGAGGTCTACGAGCAGTACTTC	CASTSGEVYEQYF
NA	NA	16	TRBJ2-2	TRBV7-9	TGTGCCAGCAGTCGCGACGCGGGGGCGGACAGCGGGGAGCTGTTTTTT	CASSRDAGADSGELFF
many	NA	14	TRBJ2-3	TRBV12-3/TRBV12-4	TGTGCCAGCAGTTTAAATGGTGGTGCAGATACGCAGTATTTT	CASSLNGGADTQYF
NA	TRBD2	16	TRBJ2-3	TRBV5-1	TGCGCCAGCAGCGTCGCGGGGGGAGCTAGCACAGATACGCAGTATTTT	CASSVAGGASTDTQYF
many	NA	13	TRBJ1-6	TRBV11-2	TGTGCCAGCAGCTACTCCTATAATTCACCCCTCCACTTT	CASSYSYNSPLHF
once	TRBD2	14	TRBJ2-1	TRBV6-2/TRBV6-3	TGTGCCAGCAGTCACCAGCGGGAGTGCCACTGGCAGTTCTTC	CASSHQRECHWQFF
NA	NA	16	TRBJ2-2	TRBV4-1	TGCGTCAGCAGCGATCTGGACAGAGGGTTAACCGGGGAGCTGTTTTTT	CVSSDLDRGLTGELFF
NA	NA	14	TRBJ2-7	TRBV2	TGTGCCAGCGGGGGGACTGGCCGAAACTACGAGCAGTACTTC	CASGGTGRNYEQYF
NA	NA	13	TRBJ1-2	TRBV11-2	TGTGCCAGCAGCCTAGGACCAGGTTTCAGCTACACCTTC	CASSLGPGFSYTF
many	NA	13	TRBJ2-7	TRBV6-1	TGTGCCAGCAGTGAGAGCGGTCAATACGAGCAGTACTTC	CASSESGQYEQYF